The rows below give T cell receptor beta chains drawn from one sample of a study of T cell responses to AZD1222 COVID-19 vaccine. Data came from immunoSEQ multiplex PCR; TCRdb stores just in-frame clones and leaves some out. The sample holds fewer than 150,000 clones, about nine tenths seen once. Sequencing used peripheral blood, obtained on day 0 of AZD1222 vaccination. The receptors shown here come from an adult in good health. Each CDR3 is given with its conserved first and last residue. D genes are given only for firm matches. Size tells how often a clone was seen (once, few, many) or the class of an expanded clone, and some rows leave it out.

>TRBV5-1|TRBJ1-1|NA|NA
CASTRGGGDTEAFF
TGCGCCAGCACCAGAGGGGGTGGGGACACTGAAGCTTTCTTT
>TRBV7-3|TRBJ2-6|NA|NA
CASSPQGPNSGANVLTF
TGTGCCAGCAGCCCCCAAGGCCCTAACTCTGGGGCCAACGTCCTGACTTTC
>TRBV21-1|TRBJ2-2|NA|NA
CASSKGREPPVRELFF
TGTGCCAGCAGCAAAGGTAGGGAACCGCCCGTCAGGGAGCTGTTTTTT
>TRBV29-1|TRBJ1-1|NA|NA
CSVANKVDTEAFF
TGCAGCGTTGCTAATAAAGTAGACACTGAAGCTTTCTTT
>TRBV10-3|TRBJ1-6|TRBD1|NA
CAISESGQGSSPLHF
TGTGCCATCAGTGAGTCTGGACAGGGATCTTCACCCCTCCACTTT
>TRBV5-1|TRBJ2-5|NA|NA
CASSRAGQETQYF
TGCGCCAGCAGTCGGGCGGGGCAAGAGACCCAGTACTTC
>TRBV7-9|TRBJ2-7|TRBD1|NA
CASSPNSGQGSYEQYF
TGTGCCAGCAGCCCAAACTCCGGACAGGGTTCCTACGAGCAGTACTTC
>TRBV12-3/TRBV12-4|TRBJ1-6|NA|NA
CASSFGVNSPLHF
TGTGCCAGCAGTTTTGGTGTGAATTCGCCCCTCCACTTT
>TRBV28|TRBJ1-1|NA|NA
CASSLYREENTEAFF
TGTGCCAGCAGTTTATACAGGGAGGAGAACACTGAAGCTTTCTTT
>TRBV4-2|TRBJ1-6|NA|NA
CASSQASILHF
TGTGCCAGCAGCCAAGCGTCTATCCTCCACTTT
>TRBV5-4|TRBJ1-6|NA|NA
CASSSPGSPLHF
TGTGCCAGCAGCTCGCCCGGATCACCCCTCCACTTT
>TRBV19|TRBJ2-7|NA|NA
CASSYRMDYEQYF
TGTGCCAGTAGCTATCGGATGGACTACGAGCAGTACTTC
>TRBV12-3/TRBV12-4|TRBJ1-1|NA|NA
CASRTLNTEAFF
TGTGCCAGCAGGACTTTGAACACTGAAGCTTTCTTT
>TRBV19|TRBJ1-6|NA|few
CASRPSSYNSPLHF
TGTGCCAGTAGGCCGTCTTCCTATAATTCACCCCTCCACTTT
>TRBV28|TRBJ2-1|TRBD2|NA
CASIPLAGGYNEQFF
TGTGCCAGCATCCCTCTAGCGGGGGGTTACAATGAGCAGTTCTTC
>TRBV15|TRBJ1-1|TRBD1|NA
CATRNPGQAVTEAFF
TGTGCCACCAGAAATCCGGGACAGGCGGTGACTGAAGCTTTCTTT
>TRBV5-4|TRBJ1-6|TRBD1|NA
CASSRDRGTNSPLHF
TGTGCCAGCAGCCGGGACAGGGGAACGAATTCACCCCTCCACTTT
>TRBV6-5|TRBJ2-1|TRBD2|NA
CASSYGEGPFF
TGTGCCAGCAGTTACGGGGAGGGTCCGTTCTTC
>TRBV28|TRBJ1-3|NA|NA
CASGGRWPGNTIYF
TGTGCCAGCGGCGGCAGGTGGCCTGGAAACACCATATATTTT
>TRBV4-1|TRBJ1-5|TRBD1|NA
CASSQRITFGTGTNQPQHF
TGCGCCAGCAGCCAAAGGATCACTTTCGGGACAGGGACCAATCAGCCCCAGCATTTT
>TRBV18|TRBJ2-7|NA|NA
CASSPQDRLQQYF
TGTGCCAGCTCACCTCAGGATCGGCTGCAGCAGTACTTC
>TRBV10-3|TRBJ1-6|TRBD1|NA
CAISGEQGAGYNSPLHF
TGTGCCATCAGTGGTGAACAGGGGGCAGGGTATAATTCACCCCTCCACTTT
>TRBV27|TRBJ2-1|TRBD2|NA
CASKRGPEQFF
TGTGCCAGTAAGCGGGGGCCTGAGCAGTTCTTC
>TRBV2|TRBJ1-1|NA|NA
CASSDGVGTMNTEAFF
TGTGCCAGCAGTGACGGGGTGGGGACTATGAACACTGAAGCTTTCTTT
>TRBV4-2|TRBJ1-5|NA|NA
CASSQESVVQPQHF
TGTGCCAGCAGCCAAGAGTCGGTGGTACAGCCCCAGCATTTT
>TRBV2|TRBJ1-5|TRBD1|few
CASSSGPGQGGQPQHF
TGTGCCAGCAGTTCAGGGCCCGGACAGGGAGGGCAGCCCCAGCATTTT
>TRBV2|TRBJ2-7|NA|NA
CASSEATPYEQYF
TGTGCCAGCAGTGAAGCGACTCCCTACGAGCAGTACTTC